In this sample, the clone carrying this T cell receptor (beta chain) turned up a few times. Germline V gene lookup returns CDR1 DFQATT and CDR2 SNEGSKA (reference sequence). There are 16 residues in the CDR3. Trimming took 4 bases from V and 2 from J, leaving 19 bases between them. TCRdb reanalysed the RT-PCR reads using MiXCR and keeps one entry per CDR3 protein. This sample has about 680,000 distinct CDR3 sequences, with 14% found just once. This receptor was identified in a female donor in good health, serving as a healthy control. This chain connects TRBV20-1 to TRBJ2-3, with a weak D call TRBD2 (6 bases). The specimen sequenced was memory CD4+ T cells from blood. This CDR3 reads CSAKNPGLGATDTQYF. DNA of the CDR3: TGCAGTGCTAAAAATCCGGGACTTGGGGCCACAGATACGCAGTATTTT.